A selection of T cell receptor beta chains follows, all from one sample in a study of CD8 T cells in Susac syndrome. Via MiXCR, TCRdb re-called the immunoSEQ multiplex PCR reads, giving one row per CDR3 protein. This table holds about 200,000 distinct CDR3 sequences, 80% to 95% found once. The sample comprised CD8+ T cells from PBMCs. Receptors were obtained from a human donor with multiple sclerosis. CDR3s include the opening cysteine and the closing phenylalanine or tryptophan. A D gene is named only where the DNA matches it firmly. Only part of the rows carry a size: once, few, many, or a class if the clone is expanded.

CDR3nt: TGTGCCAGCAGACGGGACTACTCCTACGAGCAGTACTTC; CDR3aa: CASRRDYSYEQYF; abundance: few; v_gene: TRBV7-2; j_gene: TRBJ2-7; d_gene: TRBD2
CDR3nt: TGTGCCAGCAGCGGACCGAGCGGGAGGGACGACAATGAGCAGTTCTTC; CDR3aa: CASSGPSGRDDNEQFF; abundance: NA; v_gene: TRBV9; j_gene: TRBJ2-1; d_gene: TRBD2
CDR3nt: TGCGCCAGCAGCCTGGGGACGGGGACTAATGAAAAACTGTTTTTT; CDR3aa: CASSLGTGTNEKLFF; abundance: once; v_gene: TRBV4-3; j_gene: TRBJ1-4; d_gene: NA
CDR3nt: TGCAGCTCCTCAGAGGGGTATGGCTACACCTTC; CDR3aa: CSSSEGYGYTF; abundance: NA; v_gene: TRBV29-1; j_gene: TRBJ1-2; d_gene: NA
CDR3nt: TGCGCCAGCAGCCAAGATAGGGGGGGCGCGTCTGATGGCTACACCTTC; CDR3aa: CASSQDRGGASDGYTF; abundance: NA; v_gene: TRBV4-3; j_gene: TRBJ1-2; d_gene: NA
CDR3nt: TGTGCCAGCAGCTTTATCTTGCTTCCCTACGAGCAGTACTTC; CDR3aa: CASSFILLPYEQYF; abundance: once; v_gene: TRBV5-6; j_gene: TRBJ2-7; d_gene: NA
CDR3nt: TGTGCCAGCAGCACCGTTCCGAGGCTACCCCTCCGCGAGCAGTACTTC; CDR3aa: CASSTVPRLPLREQYF; abundance: NA; v_gene: TRBV7-2; j_gene: TRBJ2-7; d_gene: NA
CDR3nt: TGTGCCTGGAGTGTCCTGGGCTACGAGCAGTACTTC; CDR3aa: CAWSVLGYEQYF; abundance: NA; v_gene: TRBV30; j_gene: TRBJ2-7; d_gene: NA
CDR3nt: TGTGCCAGCAGTTCTGACAGGGGTCCATTAGAGACCCAGTACTTC; CDR3aa: CASSSDRGPLETQYF; abundance: NA; v_gene: TRBV27; j_gene: TRBJ2-5; d_gene: TRBD1
CDR3nt: TGTGCCAGCAGTCCTGGGGGCTCTGGAAACACCATATATTTT; CDR3aa: CASSPGGSGNTIYF; abundance: NA; v_gene: TRBV6-6; j_gene: TRBJ1-3; d_gene: NA
CDR3nt: TGTGCCAGCAGCTTGAAGACCGGGGGGTACCCTGAAGCTTTCTTT; CDR3aa: CASSLKTGGYPEAFF; abundance: NA; v_gene: TRBV5-6; j_gene: TRBJ1-1; d_gene: NA
CDR3nt: TGTGCCAGCAGCCCAGGGGGATACTACGAGCAGTACTTC; CDR3aa: CASSPGGYYEQYF; abundance: NA; v_gene: TRBV7-9; j_gene: TRBJ2-7; d_gene: TRBD1
CDR3nt: TGTGCCAGCAGCTTAGCGTCGGGACAGTATAGCAATCAGCCCCAGCATTTT; CDR3aa: CASSLASGQYSNQPQHF; abundance: NA; v_gene: TRBV7-6; j_gene: TRBJ1-5; d_gene: TRBD1
CDR3nt: TGTGCCAGCAGTTCACAGGGGGCGCCGGGTGAAGCTTTCTTT; CDR3aa: CASSSQGAPGEAFF; abundance: NA; v_gene: TRBV27; j_gene: TRBJ1-1; d_gene: TRBD1
CDR3nt: TGTGCCAGTAGAACAATGAATGGCGAAGCTTTCTTT; CDR3aa: CASRTMNGEAFF; abundance: NA; v_gene: TRBV19; j_gene: TRBJ1-1; d_gene: NA
CDR3nt: TGCAGTGTTATACTAGGATATGATGAAGCTTTCTTT; CDR3aa: CSVILGYDEAFF; abundance: NA; v_gene: TRBV20-1; j_gene: TRBJ1-1; d_gene: NA
CDR3nt: TGTGCCAGCAGCTTTGTCGAATCCTATGGCTACACCTTC; CDR3aa: CASSFVESYGYTF; abundance: NA; v_gene: TRBV11-3; j_gene: TRBJ1-2; d_gene: NA
CDR3nt: TGTGCCAGCAGTCCCGGTTATGGCGTGGGGGAGCTGTTTTTT; CDR3aa: CASSPGYGVGELFF; abundance: NA; v_gene: TRBV27; j_gene: TRBJ2-2; d_gene: NA
CDR3nt: TGCAGTGCTAGAGAGGATGGCAGTCCCTACGAGCAGTACTTC; CDR3aa: CSAREDGSPYEQYF; abundance: NA; v_gene: TRBV20-1; j_gene: TRBJ2-7; d_gene: NA
CDR3nt: TGCGCCAGCAGCCAAGGGTCCGCCTTAATTGGGGGGGAGACCCAGTACTTC; CDR3aa: CASSQGSALIGGETQYF; abundance: NA; v_gene: TRBV4-1; j_gene: TRBJ2-5; d_gene: NA
CDR3nt: TGTGCGGCTAGGGCGGGCTATGGCTACACCTTC; CDR3aa: CAARAGYGYTF; abundance: NA; v_gene: TRBV6-6; j_gene: TRBJ1-2; d_gene: NA
CDR3nt: TGTGCCAGCAGCCAAGACAGGGCAAGGAACACTGAAGCTTTCTTT; CDR3aa: CASSQDRARNTEAFF; abundance: NA; v_gene: TRBV4-2; j_gene: TRBJ1-1; d_gene: NA
CDR3nt: TGTGCCAGCAGCTGGGACAGGGGCGAATACGAGCAGTACTTC; CDR3aa: CASSWDRGEYEQYF; abundance: NA; v_gene: TRBV5-4; j_gene: TRBJ2-7; d_gene: TRBD1
CDR3nt: TGCAGCGTACTAGGAGGGGCCCAAGAGACCCAGTACTTC; CDR3aa: CSVLGGAQETQYF; abundance: once; v_gene: TRBV29-1; j_gene: TRBJ2-5; d_gene: NA
CDR3nt: TGTGCCAGCAGCGCGGGCGGGAAATCCTACGAGCAGTACTTC; CDR3aa: CASSAGGKSYEQYF; abundance: NA; v_gene: TRBV9; j_gene: TRBJ2-7; d_gene: NA
CDR3nt: TGTGCCAGCGGAATTCCGGGACTCGACACAGATACGCAGTATTTT; CDR3aa: CASGIPGLDTDTQYF; abundance: NA; v_gene: TRBV19; j_gene: TRBJ2-3; d_gene: NA
CDR3nt: TGTGCCAGCAGCGAAGACAGCAACAATGAGCAGTTCTTC; CDR3aa: CASSEDSNNEQFF; abundance: NA; v_gene: TRBV7-9; j_gene: TRBJ2-1; d_gene: NA
CDR3nt: TGTGTCAGCAGTTACTTCCCCCGACAGGGATGGGCCAAAAACATTCAGTACTTC; CDR3aa: CVSSYFPRQGWAKNIQYF; abundance: NA; v_gene: TRBV6-2/TRBV6-3; j_gene: TRBJ2-4; d_gene: TRBD1
CDR3nt: TGTGCCAGCAGAAAAGTTACCGGGACAAGTAATGAAAAACTGTTTTTT; CDR3aa: CASRKVTGTSNEKLFF; abundance: NA; v_gene: TRBV13; j_gene: TRBJ1-4; d_gene: NA
CDR3nt: TGTGCCAGCAGCCAAGATGGGGTAGCGGGAGGGCTACAGTACTTC; CDR3aa: CASSQDGVAGGLQYF; abundance: NA; v_gene: TRBV3-1; j_gene: TRBJ2-7; d_gene: TRBD2
CDR3nt: TGTGCCAGCAGTGTGGCGTCGGCTAGCATCCGTAACTCCTACGAGCAGTATTTC; CDR3aa: CASSVASASIRNSYEQYF; abundance: NA; v_gene: TRBV2; j_gene: TRBJ2-7; d_gene: NA
CDR3nt: TGTGCCAGTAGTCTGCAGGGTGTCGGGAATGAGCAGTTCTTC; CDR3aa: CASSLQGVGNEQFF; abundance: NA; v_gene: TRBV19; j_gene: TRBJ2-1; d_gene: NA
CDR3nt: TGTGCCAGCAGCTATCTTCCTACAGGGGGCGATGAAAAACTGTTTTTT; CDR3aa: CASSYLPTGGDEKLFF; abundance: NA; v_gene: TRBV5-6; j_gene: TRBJ1-4; d_gene: TRBD1
CDR3nt: TGTGCCAGCAGCGGAGGCGGGAGGGGGAGAGAGACCCAGTACTTC; CDR3aa: CASSGGGRGRETQYF; abundance: once; v_gene: TRBV9; j_gene: TRBJ2-5; d_gene: TRBD2
CDR3nt: TGTGCCAGCTCACCCACTCCTCGGTCTAGCGGGAGGGACTACGAGCAGTACTTC; CDR3aa: CASSPTPRSSGRDYEQYF; abundance: NA; v_gene: TRBV18; j_gene: TRBJ2-7; d_gene: TRBD2
CDR3nt: TGTGCCAGCTCACCAGGCAGGACCCTCGGGCTGTTTTTT; CDR3aa: CASSPGRTLGLFF; abundance: NA; v_gene: TRBV18; j_gene: TRBJ2-2; d_gene: NA
CDR3nt: TGCAGCGTCCAAGAGCGGGGGGGCACAGATACGCAGTATTTT; CDR3aa: CSVQERGGTDTQYF; abundance: NA; v_gene: TRBV29-1; j_gene: TRBJ2-3; d_gene: TRBD2
CDR3nt: TGCGCCAGCAAGGTAACAGGGGGCCCGACCTACGAGCAGTACTTC; CDR3aa: CASKVTGGPTYEQYF; abundance: NA; v_gene: TRBV5-1; j_gene: TRBJ2-7; d_gene: TRBD1
CDR3nt: TGTGCCAGCAGTCCTAGGGATTGGGCCGGTGCAACTAATGAAAAACTGTTTTTT; CDR3aa: CASSPRDWAGATNEKLFF; abundance: NA; v_gene: TRBV12-3/TRBV12-4; j_gene: TRBJ1-4; d_gene: NA
CDR3nt: TGTGCCAGCAGCGGACTGGGGAACACTGAAGCTTTCTTT; CDR3aa: CASSGLGNTEAFF; abundance: NA; v_gene: TRBV7-9; j_gene: TRBJ1-1; d_gene: NA
CDR3nt: TGTGCCAGTAGTATTAGTAGCGGGGCTGAGCAGTTCTTC; CDR3aa: CASSISSGAEQFF; abundance: NA; v_gene: TRBV19; j_gene: TRBJ2-1; d_gene: TRBD2
CDR3nt: TGTGCCAGTAGTTTTGGGACCGCATCCTACGAGCAGTACTTC; CDR3aa: CASSFGTASYEQYF; abundance: few; v_gene: TRBV19; j_gene: TRBJ2-7; d_gene: NA
CDR3nt: TGCAGCGTTGAAGAAGGGGAAGGCGACTATGGCTACACCTTC; CDR3aa: CSVEEGEGDYGYTF; abundance: once; v_gene: TRBV29-1; j_gene: TRBJ1-2; d_gene: NA
CDR3nt: TGTGCCAGCAGTTACGTTGCCCTCTACGGCGGGGAGCTGTTTTTT; CDR3aa: CASSYVALYGGELFF; abundance: NA; v_gene: TRBV6-5; j_gene: TRBJ2-2; d_gene: NA
CDR3nt: TGTGCCAGTAGCGCCTGGTCAAGCGGACAGACCTACGAGCAGTACTTC; CDR3aa: CASSAWSSGQTYEQYF; abundance: NA; v_gene: TRBV19; j_gene: TRBJ2-7; d_gene: NA
CDR3nt: TGTGCCTGGAGAGGGACAGGGGTTGTGCATGAGCAGTTCTTC; CDR3aa: CAWRGTGVVHEQFF; abundance: once; v_gene: TRBV30; j_gene: TRBJ2-1; d_gene: TRBD1
CDR3nt: TGTGCCAGCAGTTTAAATAACCGGTATGAGCAGTTCTTC; CDR3aa: CASSLNNRYEQFF; abundance: NA; v_gene: TRBV28; j_gene: TRBJ2-1; d_gene: NA
CDR3nt: TGTGCCAGCAGCTTCGGTGAGAGTGGCTACACCTTC; CDR3aa: CASSFGESGYTF; abundance: NA; v_gene: TRBV5-4; j_gene: TRBJ1-2; d_gene: NA
CDR3nt: TGTGCCAGCAGCCAAGCAGGACTAGCGGGCAGCTACGAGCAGTACTTC; CDR3aa: CASSQAGLAGSYEQYF; abundance: NA; v_gene: TRBV4-2; j_gene: TRBJ2-7; d_gene: TRBD2